This TCR beta chain was profiled in a study of neoadjuvant anti-PD-1 for oral cavity cancer. Study-wide findings and caveats: Post-nivolumab, blood T cell clonality was significantly elevated in non-responders.

Some clones are missing from TCRdb's copy, which holds only in-frame ones; the method was immunoSEQ multiplex PCR. The sample consists of about 15,000 clones, just over 65% of them appearing once. This clone was seen a single time. What it recognizes is unknown. Patients had newly diagnosed, untreated stage II-IVA oral cavity squamous cell carcinoma. No culture or expansion preceded analysis of these blood cells. The CDR3 contains 13 residues. Trimming removed 7 bases at V and 6 bases at J, with 16 bases between. Per germline, CDR1 SQVTM and CDR2 ANQGSEA. The source of this sequence is a person between 40 and 80 years old with oral cavity squamous cell carcinoma. The V and J genes are TRBV29-1 and TRBJ2-1, with D tentatively TRBD2 (6 bases). The sample consisted of PBMCs, taken before nivolumab (anti-PD-1) treatment. The CDR3 loop reads CSAGLSKGNEQFF. For the CDR3, the DNA is TGCAGCGCGGGACTGTCAAAAGGCAATGAGCAGTTCTTC.